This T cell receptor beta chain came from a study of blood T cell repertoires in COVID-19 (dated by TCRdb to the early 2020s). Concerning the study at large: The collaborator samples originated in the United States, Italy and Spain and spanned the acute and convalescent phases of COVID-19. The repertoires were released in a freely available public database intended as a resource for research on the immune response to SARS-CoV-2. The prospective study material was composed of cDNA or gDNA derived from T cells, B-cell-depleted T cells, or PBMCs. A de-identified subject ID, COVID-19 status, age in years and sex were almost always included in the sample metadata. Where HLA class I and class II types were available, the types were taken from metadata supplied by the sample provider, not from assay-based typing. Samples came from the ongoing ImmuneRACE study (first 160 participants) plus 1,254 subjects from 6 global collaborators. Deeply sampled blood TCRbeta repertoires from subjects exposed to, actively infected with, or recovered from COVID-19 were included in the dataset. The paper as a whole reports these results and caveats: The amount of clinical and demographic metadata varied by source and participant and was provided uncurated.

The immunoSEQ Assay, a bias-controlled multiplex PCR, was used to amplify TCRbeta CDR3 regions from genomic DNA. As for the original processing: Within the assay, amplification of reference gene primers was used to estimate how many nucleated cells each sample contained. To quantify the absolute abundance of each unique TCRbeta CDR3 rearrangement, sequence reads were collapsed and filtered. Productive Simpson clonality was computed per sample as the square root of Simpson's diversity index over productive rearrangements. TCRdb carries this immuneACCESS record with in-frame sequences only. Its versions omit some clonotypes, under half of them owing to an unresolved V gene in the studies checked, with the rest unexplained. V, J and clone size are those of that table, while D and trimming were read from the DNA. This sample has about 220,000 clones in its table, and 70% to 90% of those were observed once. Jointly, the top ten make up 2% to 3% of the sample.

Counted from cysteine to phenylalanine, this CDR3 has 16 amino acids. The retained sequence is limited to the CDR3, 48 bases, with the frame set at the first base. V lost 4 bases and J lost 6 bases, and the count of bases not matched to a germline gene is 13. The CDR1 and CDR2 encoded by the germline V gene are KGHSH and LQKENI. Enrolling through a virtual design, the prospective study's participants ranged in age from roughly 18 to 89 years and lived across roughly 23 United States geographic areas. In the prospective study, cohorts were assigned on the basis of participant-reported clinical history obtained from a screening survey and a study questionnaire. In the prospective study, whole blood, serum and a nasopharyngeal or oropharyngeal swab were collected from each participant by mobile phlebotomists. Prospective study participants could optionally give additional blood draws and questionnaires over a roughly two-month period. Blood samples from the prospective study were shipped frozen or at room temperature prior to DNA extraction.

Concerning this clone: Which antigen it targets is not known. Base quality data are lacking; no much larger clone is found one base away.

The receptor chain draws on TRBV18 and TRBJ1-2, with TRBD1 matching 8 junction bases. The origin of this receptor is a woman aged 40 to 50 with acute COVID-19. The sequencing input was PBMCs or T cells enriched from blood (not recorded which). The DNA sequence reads TGTGCCAGCTCACTAAGAGGGACAGGTGCGTTCGATGGCTACACCTTC. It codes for CASSLRGTGAFDGYTF.